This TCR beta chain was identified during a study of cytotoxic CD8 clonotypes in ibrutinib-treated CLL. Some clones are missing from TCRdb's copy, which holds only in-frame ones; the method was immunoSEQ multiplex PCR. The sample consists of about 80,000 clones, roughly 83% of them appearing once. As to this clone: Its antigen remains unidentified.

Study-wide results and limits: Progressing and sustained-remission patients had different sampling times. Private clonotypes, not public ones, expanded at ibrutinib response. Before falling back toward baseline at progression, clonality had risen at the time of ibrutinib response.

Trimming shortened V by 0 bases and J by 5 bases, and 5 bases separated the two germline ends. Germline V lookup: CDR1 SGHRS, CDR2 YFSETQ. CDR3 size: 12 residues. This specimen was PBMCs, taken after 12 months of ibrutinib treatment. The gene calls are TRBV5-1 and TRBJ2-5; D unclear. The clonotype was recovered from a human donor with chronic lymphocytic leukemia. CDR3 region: CASSLAGETQYF. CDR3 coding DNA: TGCGCCAGCAGCTTGGCCGGGGAGACCCAGTACTTC.